This T cell receptor beta chain was recovered during a study of cytomegalovirus exposure and HLA in healthy donors (dated by TCRdb to about 2017). With respect to the entire study: According to an earlier analysis of 587 of the donors, about 179 million T cells yielded 95 million to 140 million unique TCR beta sequences and 276 Gb of sequence data. An early release covering some 640 HLA-typed donors comprised 300 to 350 gigabases of sequencing data and about 90 million unique TCR sequences. Of the approximately 400 genotyped donors, 81% were placed in the genetic ancestry cluster associated with self-reported Caucasian donors. The study was designed to test whether signatures of past pathogen exposure could be identified by cataloging public T cell receptors. The T cell repertoires of around 730 subjects were profiled by immunosequencing and related to cytomegalovirus serostatus. A separate validation cohort of 100 to 150 different subjects was used in addition to the approximately 640-subject first cohort. To predict cytomegalovirus infection status, the study combined high-throughput TCR immunosequencing, statistical association of individual TCRs with disease status, and machine learning. A later analysis re-examined previously published TCR beta repertoires from hundreds of donors and added high-resolution HLA genotyping to investigate patterns of TCR occurrence. The later analysis used no new phenotypic data to find candidate immune exposures, relying instead on TCR beta sequences and their occurrence across donors. An earlier analysis of fewer than 700 of the donors applied high-throughput TCR beta sequencing to assess whether each TCR beta V gene segment acted as functional or pseudogenic. Donor age, sex, ethnicity and CMV serostatus were compiled alongside the repertoire data. A later genetic analysis took genome-wide SNP genotypes for about 60% of the roughly 670 donors and used that subset as a discovery cohort. All discovery cohort repertoires had been generated on a single sequencing platform. HLA typing included class I and class II loci at four-digit resolution. Typing coverage varied by locus: roughly 629-640 donors for A, B, C, DRB1 and DQB1; 522 for DQA1; 600 to 610 for DPA1; roughly 470 for DPB1. Because of strong linkage in the cohort, a handful of DR-DQ haplotypes were treated as single units for association and clustering. Among about 400 genotyped donors of the cohort, an average of approximately 220,000 unique TCR beta nucleotide sequences was sequenced per donor, of which about 20% were non-productive.

The paper's findings and limits, for the study overall: In a later analysis, HLA-associated TCR beta chains showed more clonal expansion and lower generation probabilities than non-associated chains that were equally common. A later genetic analysis reported fewer N-insertions in productive TCRs among donors in an Asian-associated ancestry cluster than the roughly 700-donor mean. The classifier was reported to diagnose cytomegalovirus status with high specificity and sensitivity in both the original cohort and the validation cohort. A few of the identified cytomegalovirus-associated TCR beta chains were confirmed in vitro to be specific for cytomegalovirus antigens. In the study, 150 to 200 TCR beta chains were listed as associated with cytomegalovirus. In an earlier analysis of fewer than 750 of the donors, most TCR beta V segments were observed in productive rearrangements about 90% or about 30% of the time, broadly matching IMGT annotations. Because the 87-base-pair reads could not distinguish some IMGT-functional V segments, including TRBV6-2 and TRBV6-3, those segments were excluded. In a later analysis, several top co-occurrence clusters were reported to appear linked to parvovirus B19, influenza, CMV and Epstein-Barr virus. Assigning TCR associations to individual alleles was difficult when HLA alleles, especially DR and DQ, strongly co-occurred. Roughly uniform sequencing depth across donors was assumed in presence/absence analyses, although this assumption may not hold. V-gene and J-gene trimming of TCR beta chains was associated with a missense DCLRE1C variant in a later genetic analysis, and the association was replicated in an independent cohort. The earlier analysis of a few hundred of the donors excluded approximately 15 rarely observed V segments, including chromosome 9 orphons, because counts were too low. Across donors, most TCR sequences were observed very rarely, whereas some public TCRs were present in many individuals. The authors suggested that the approach could potentially be extended to other disease states and immunological phenotypes. Linkage disequilibrium might explain the correlated functional status among segregating V segments, but an unknown experimental factor could not be excluded. A later analysis associated about 16,000 TCR beta sequences with specific HLA alleles at a false discovery rate of 0.05. A later analysis found that most CMV-associated TCR beta chains appeared HLA-restricted, with HLA associations seemingly driven largely by CMV exposure. Immune exposure information for the cohort was limited to CMV serostatus. The cohort was sequenced for TCR beta chains only, and without alpha or paired-chain data the features that could be detected were limited. The sequencing pipeline was judged likely to have produced a cluster of highly shared sequence variants as a technical artifact. Because HLA typing was missing for some donors at each locus, association tests included only the typed subset. A further reported finding was that TCR beta sequences accurately predicted the HLA-A and HLA-B alleles for most subjects in the first cohort. In a later analysis, TCR association rates were found to vary across HLA loci, with the most associated TCRs seen for DRB1 alleles and the fewest for HLA-C alleles.

V is reduced by 8 bases and J by 5 bases, leaving a spacing of 15 bases between them. The CDR3 numbers 13 residues from cysteine through phenylalanine. Kept here is only the CDR3 DNA, which spans 39 bases and is read in frame from base 1. The germline V gene supplies CDR1 MNHNS and CDR2 SASEGT. Receptors were amplified or captured by the immunoSEQ multiplex PCR assay. For the multiplex PCR, a mixture combining 60 forward primers for TCR Vbeta segments and 13 reverse primers for TCR Jbeta segments was used. The CDR3 region of rearranged TCR beta genes was amplified from genomic DNA with a multiplex PCR assay. On the Illumina HiSeq System, the amplified TCR beta libraries were sequenced as 87-base-pair reads. The paper's data handling went like this. In a later analysis, tens of millions of unique TCR beta chains were counted across the 666 repertoires, and around 10 million of these chains were shared by at least two donors. Raw reads were error-corrected and collapsed into unique sequences with a nearest-neighbor algorithm that merged closely related sequences to remove PCR and sequencing errors. CDR3 sequences were aligned to IMGT reference sequences to assign V, D and J gene segments. Each retained sequence needed at least a six-nucleotide match to both a V gene segment and a J gene segment. A rearrangement counted as productive if the CDR3 had no stop codons and remained in frame with V and J, and every other rearrangement counted as non-productive. CDR3 was defined according to IMGT convention as the region running from the second conserved V-encoded cysteine to the conserved J-encoded phenylalanine. In an earlier analysis of around 640 of the donors, sequences lacking an unambiguous match to a single V gene segment were excluded. An earlier analysis of several hundred of the donors classified V segments as functional when productive rearrangements were above 56.7% and as segregating when the standard deviation between donors was above 5%. A statistical classification framework was built for diagnosing cytomegalovirus status from the catalog of TCR beta chain sequences. V and J gene assignment, in a later analysis, came from comparing TCR nucleotide sequences with IMGT/GENE-DB human TR gene sequences. The TCRdist pipeline was used in a later analysis to assign CDR3 sequences and most-parsimonious VDJ recombination scenarios. In a later analysis, every TCR beta chain was defined by the combination of its CDR3 amino acid sequence and its V-gene family, and reads without a unique V-gene family were dropped. In a later analysis, around 650 highly shared, low-generation-probability nucleotide sequences were removed to address suspected cross-contamination and a sequencing artifact. A later analysis calculated a clonal expansion index for each public chain from normalized within-repertoire ranks of inferred template counts. A later analysis computed generation probabilities with a VDJ recombination model fitted to out-of-frame rearrangements, and checked the results against IGoR. In a later analysis, TCR-TCR, TCR-HLA and TCR-CMV co-occurrence was scored with hypergeometric tests, and a repertoire-size bias correction was applied to TCR pairs. To estimate false discovery rates, a later analysis permuted the HLA or CMV assignments 20 times. In a later analysis, co-occurring TCRs were grouped using DBSCAN, and TCRdist sequence similarity was added for clustering within HLA-allele-positive subsets. Co-occurrence clustering excluded repertoires with fewer than 30,000 or more than 120,000 public chains, plus five with anomalous nucleotide sharing. What TCRdb holds here is the immuneACCESS table cut down to in-frame rearrangements. Part of the clones is not present; checked against another copy, under half of the missing clones reflect an unresolved V gene, and the others are unexplained. The V and J calls and the clone size are those of that table, but D and trimming were determined from the DNA. This sample is represented by just over 150,000 clones; about 65% of them were singletons. 7% to 7.5% of the sample goes to the ten largest clones.

In total, about 650 healthy bone marrow donors made up the cohort. Cohort members were all nominally healthy when sampled, although unrecorded immune exposures were likely present. The donor was CMV seropositive and was included in the group of some 290 seropositive cohort members. A peripheral blood sample was collected from each donor, and TCR beta sequencing was performed on peripheral blood mononuclear cells. Genomic DNA extraction from the blood cell samples was performed with the Qiagen DNeasy Blood Extraction Kit. This clone is a singleton in its sample. Its antigen is not yet known. No much larger clonotype is one base removed from it; base qualities were not supplied.

This receptor was identified in a man aged 35 to 55 in good health and CMV-seropositive. Sequenced: PBMCs. The chain joins TRBV6-1 to TRBJ1-1; tentative D gene TRBD1, with 6 bases matching. The base sequence is TGTGCCAGCCATCCTACAGGGCGGACTGAAGCTTTCTTT. It encodes CASHPTGRTEAFF.